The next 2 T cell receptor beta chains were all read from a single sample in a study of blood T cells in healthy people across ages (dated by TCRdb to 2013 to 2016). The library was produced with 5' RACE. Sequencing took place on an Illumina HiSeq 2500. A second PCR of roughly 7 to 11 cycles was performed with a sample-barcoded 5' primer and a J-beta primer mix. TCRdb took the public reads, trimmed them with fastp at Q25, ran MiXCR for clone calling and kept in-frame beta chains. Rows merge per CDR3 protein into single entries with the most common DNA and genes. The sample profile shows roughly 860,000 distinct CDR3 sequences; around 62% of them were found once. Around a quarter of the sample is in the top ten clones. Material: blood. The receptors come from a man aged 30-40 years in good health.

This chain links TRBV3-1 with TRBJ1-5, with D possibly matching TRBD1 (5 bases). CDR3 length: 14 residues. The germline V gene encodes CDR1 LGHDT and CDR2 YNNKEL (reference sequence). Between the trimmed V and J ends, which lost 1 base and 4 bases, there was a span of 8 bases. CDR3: CASSQGQRNQPQHF. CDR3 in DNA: TGTGCCAGCAGCCAAGGACAGAGGAATCAGCCCCAGCATTTT.

CDR3 coding DNA: TGCAGCGTTGCCTCCGACAGGGTAATTCCAGAGACCCAGTACTTC. The encoded protein is CSVASDRVIPETQYF. The rearrangement links TRBV29-1 to TRBJ2-5; 7 positions agree with TRBD1. This CDR3 has 15 amino acids. Germline V gene data show CDR1 as SQVTM and CDR2 as ANQGSEA. With 4 bases clipped from V and 4 bases from J, the junction kept 12 bases outside the gene matches. Drawing the rest from reference TRBV29-1 and TRBJ2-5, the complete variable domain is SAVISQKPSRDICQRGTSLTIQCQVDSQVTMMFWYRQQPGQSLTLIATANQGSEATYESGFVIDKFPISRPNLTFSTLTVSNMSPEDSSIYLCSVASDRVIPETQYFGPGTRLLVL.